The present TCR beta chain was sequenced within a study of cytomegalovirus exposure and HLA in healthy donors. V was pared by 3 bases and J by 4 bases, with 14 bases between. Germline CDR1 and CDR2: LNHDA and SQIVND (reference sequence). The CDR3 consists of 15 residues. PCR involved 60 Vbeta and 13 Jbeta primers. Here immunoSEQ multiplex PCR was the method, and the copy in TCRdb shows in-frame clones only, minus some. The data show about 200,000 clones, approximately 85% seen once. Sequenced material: PBMCs. This chain uses TRBV19 with TRBJ2-3; D is ambiguous. This TCR was recovered from a woman between 45 and 65 years old in good health and CMV-seropositive. CDR3 amino acids: CASSMFPKNSDTQYF. The CDR3 bases are TGTGCCAGTAGTATGTTTCCCAAAAACTCAGATACGCAGTATTTT.